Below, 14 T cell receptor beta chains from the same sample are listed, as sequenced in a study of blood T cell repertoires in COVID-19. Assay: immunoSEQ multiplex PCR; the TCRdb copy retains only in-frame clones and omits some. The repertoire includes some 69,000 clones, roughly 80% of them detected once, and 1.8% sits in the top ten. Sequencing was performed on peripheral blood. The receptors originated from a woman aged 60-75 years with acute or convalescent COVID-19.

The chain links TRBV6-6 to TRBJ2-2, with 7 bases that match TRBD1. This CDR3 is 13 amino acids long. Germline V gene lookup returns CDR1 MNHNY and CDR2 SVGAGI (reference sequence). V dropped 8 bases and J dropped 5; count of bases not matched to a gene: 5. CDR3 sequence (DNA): TGTGCCAGCCGACAGGGCTGGACCGGGGAGCTGTTTTTT. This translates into CASRQGWTGELFF.

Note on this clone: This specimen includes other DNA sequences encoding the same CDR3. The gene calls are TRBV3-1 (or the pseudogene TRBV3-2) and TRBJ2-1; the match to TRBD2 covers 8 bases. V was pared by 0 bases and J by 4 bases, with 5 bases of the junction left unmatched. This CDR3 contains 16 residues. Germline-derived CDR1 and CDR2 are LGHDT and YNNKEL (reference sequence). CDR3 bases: TGTGCCAGCAGCCAAGATCGCCTAGCGGGTTACAATGAGCAGTTCTTC. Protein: CASSQDRLAGYNEQFF.

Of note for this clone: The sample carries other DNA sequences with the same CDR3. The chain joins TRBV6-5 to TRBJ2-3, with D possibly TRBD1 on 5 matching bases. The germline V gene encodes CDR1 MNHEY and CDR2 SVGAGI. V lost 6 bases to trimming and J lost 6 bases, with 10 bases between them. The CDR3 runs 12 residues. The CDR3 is CASSSQGDTQYF. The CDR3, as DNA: TGTGCCAGCAGCTCCCAGGGTGATACGCAGTATTTT.

The CDR3 is CASSQDLAGGYGYTF. The CDR3 coding sequence is TGTGCCAGCAGCCAAGATTTGGCAGGGGGCTATGGCTACACCTTC. V gene TRBV3-1 (or the pseudogene TRBV3-2) combines with J gene TRBJ1-2; 7 bases fit TRBD1. V dropped 0 bases and J dropped 4; count of bases not matched to a gene: 5. The CDR3 loop spans 15 amino acids. Germline values: CDR1 LGHDT, CDR2 YNNKEL (reference sequence).

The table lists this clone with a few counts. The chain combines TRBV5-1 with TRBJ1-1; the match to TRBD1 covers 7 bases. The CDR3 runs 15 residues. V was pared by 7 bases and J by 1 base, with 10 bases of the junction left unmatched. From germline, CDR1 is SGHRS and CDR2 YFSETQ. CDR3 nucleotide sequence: TGCGCCAGCCAGGACTTAGGGGGCTGGAACACTGAAGCTTTCTTT. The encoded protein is CASQDLGGWNTEAFF.

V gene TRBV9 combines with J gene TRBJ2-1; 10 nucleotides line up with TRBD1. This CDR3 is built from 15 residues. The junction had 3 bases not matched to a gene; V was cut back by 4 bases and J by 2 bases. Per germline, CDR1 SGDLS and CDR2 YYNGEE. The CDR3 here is CASSPGQGAYNEQFF. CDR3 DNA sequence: TGTGCCAGCAGCCCTGGACAGGGGGCCTACAATGAGCAGTTCTTC.

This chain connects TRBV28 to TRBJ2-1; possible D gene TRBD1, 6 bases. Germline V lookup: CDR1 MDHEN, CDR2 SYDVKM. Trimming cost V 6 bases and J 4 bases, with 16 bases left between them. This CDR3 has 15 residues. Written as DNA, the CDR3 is TGTGCCAGCAGCCCATCCGGACAGTTTTACAATGAGCAGTTCTTC. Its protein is CASSPSGQFYNEQFF.

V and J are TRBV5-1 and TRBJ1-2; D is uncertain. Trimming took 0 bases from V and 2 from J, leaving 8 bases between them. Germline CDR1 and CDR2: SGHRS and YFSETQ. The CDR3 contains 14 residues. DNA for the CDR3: TGCGCCAGCAGCTTGGCCGGCGGGAACTATGGCTACACCTTC. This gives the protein CASSLAGGNYGYTF.

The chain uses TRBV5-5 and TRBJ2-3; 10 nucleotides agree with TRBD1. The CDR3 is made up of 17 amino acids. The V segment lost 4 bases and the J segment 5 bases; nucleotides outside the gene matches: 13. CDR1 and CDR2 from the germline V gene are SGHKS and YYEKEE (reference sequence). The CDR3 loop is CASSLRRDRGYGDTQYF. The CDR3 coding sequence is TGTGCCAGCAGCCTGCGGAGGGACAGGGGTTACGGAGATACGCAGTATTTT.

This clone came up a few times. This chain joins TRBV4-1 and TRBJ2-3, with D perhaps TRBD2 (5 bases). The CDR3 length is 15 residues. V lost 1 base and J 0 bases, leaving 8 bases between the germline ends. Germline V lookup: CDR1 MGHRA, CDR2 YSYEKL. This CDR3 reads CASSQARTSTDTQYF. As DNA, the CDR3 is TGCGCCAGCAGCCAAGCCCGGACTAGCACAGATACGCAGTATTTT.

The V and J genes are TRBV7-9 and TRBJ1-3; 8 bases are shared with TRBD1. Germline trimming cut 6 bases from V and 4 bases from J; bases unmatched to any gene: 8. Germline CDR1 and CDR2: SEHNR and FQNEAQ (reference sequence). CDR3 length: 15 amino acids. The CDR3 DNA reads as TGTGCCAGCAGTTCAGACAGGGGCCGAGGAAACACCATATATTTT. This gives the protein CASSSDRGRGNTIYF. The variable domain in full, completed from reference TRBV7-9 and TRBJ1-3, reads DTGVSQNPRHKITKRGQNVTFRCDPISEHNRLYWYRQTLGQGPEFLTYFQNEAQLEKSRLLSDRFSAERPKGSFSTLEIQRTEQGDSAMYLCASSSDRGRGNTIYFGEGSWLTVV.

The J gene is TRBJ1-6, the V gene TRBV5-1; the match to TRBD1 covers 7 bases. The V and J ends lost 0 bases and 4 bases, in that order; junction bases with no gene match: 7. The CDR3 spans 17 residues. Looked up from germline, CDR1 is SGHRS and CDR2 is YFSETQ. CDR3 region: CASSLEAGGMYNSPLHF. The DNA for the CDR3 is TGCGCCAGCAGCTTGGAGGCAGGGGGGATGTATAATTCACCCCTCCACTTT.

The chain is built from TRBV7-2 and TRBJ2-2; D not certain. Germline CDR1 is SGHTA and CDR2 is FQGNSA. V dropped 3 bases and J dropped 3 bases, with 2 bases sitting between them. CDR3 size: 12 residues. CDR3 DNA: TGTGCCAGCAGCTTCTACACCGGGGAGCTGTTTTTT. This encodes CASSFYTGELFF. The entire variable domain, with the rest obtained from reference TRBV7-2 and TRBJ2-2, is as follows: GAGVSQSPSNKVTEKGKDVELRCDPISGHTALYWYRQSLGQGLEFLIYFQGNSAPDKSGLPSDRFSAERTGGSVSTLTIQRTQQEDSAVYLCASSFYTGELFFGEGSRLTVL.

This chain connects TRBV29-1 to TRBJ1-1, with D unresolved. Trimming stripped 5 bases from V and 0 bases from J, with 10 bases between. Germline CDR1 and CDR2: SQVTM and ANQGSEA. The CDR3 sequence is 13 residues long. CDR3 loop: CSVRQRMNTEAFF. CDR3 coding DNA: TGCAGCGTTCGTCAGCGCATGAACACTGAAGCTTTCTTT.